Listed here are 30 T cell receptor beta chains from one sample, sequenced in a study of identical twins. TCRdb redid the calling of the 5' RACE reads with MiXCR, one entry per CDR3 protein. The sample lists 470,000 or so distinct CDR3 sequences, approximately 24% seen once, with about 2.9% in the top ten. This sample was also put to use in a study of T cells expressing NK-cell markers.

Source material: CD4+ T cells sorted from blood. The receptors were sampled from a woman aged 18-29 years in good health.

This clonotype was recorded many times. The CDR3 region has the DNA TGTGCCAGCAGTAGTTGGCAGCGGGCTGGAAACACCATATATTTT. It yields the protein CASSSWQRAGNTIYF. This sequence joins TRBV9 and TRBJ1-3; D unresolved. The V and J ends lost 5 bases and 2 bases respectively, with 14 bases between them. The CDR3 sequence is 15 residues long. The germline CDR1 and CDR2 sequences are SGDLS and YYNGEE.

This clonotype has just one count. The rearrangement joins TRBV7-2 to TRBJ2-2; TRBD2 agrees at 9 bases. The CDR3 has 16 residues. The ends lost 7 bases at V and 0 bases at J; junction bases unmatched: 6. Germline V gene lookup returns CDR1 SGHTA and CDR2 FQGNSA. The CDR3 loop is CASTGGRAANTGELFF. DNA for the CDR3: TGTGCCAGCACGGGCGGGAGGGCCGCGAACACCGGGGAGCTGTTTTTT. Combining the CDR3 with reference TRBV7-2 and TRBJ2-2 gives the whole variable domain GAGVSQSPSNKVTEKGKDVELRCDPISGHTALYWYRQSLGQGLEFLIYFQGNSAPDKSGLPSDRFSAERTGGSVSTLTIQRTQQEDSAVYLCASTGGRAANTGELFFGEGSRLTVL.

V and J are TRBV12-3 or TRBV12-4 and TRBJ1-1; D gene unclear. The CDR3 sequence is 13 residues long. Trimming pared 3 bases from V and 5 bases from J, leaving 10 bases between. CDR3 sequence (DNA): TGTGCCAGCAGTTTTGGGCAAAAGACTGAAGCTTTCTTT. Its translation is CASSFGQKTEAFF.

This clonotype was seen only a few times. The chain combines TRBV7-2 with TRBJ2-2; TRBD2 might be the D (5 bases). V was pared by 5 bases and J by 5 bases, with 9 bases between. The CDR3 totals 13 residues. CDR1 is SGHTA, CDR2 FQGNSA, per germline. The chain's CDR3 is CASSRERTGELFF. CDR3 sequence (DNA): TGTGCCAGCAGCCGCGAGCGGACCGGGGAGCTGTTTTTT.

The chain recombines TRBV12-3 or TRBV12-4 with TRBJ1-5, with 10 bases lining up with TRBD1. With V trimmed by 2 bases and J by 4 bases, 5 bases remained unmatched. This CDR3 is built from 16 residues. The CDR3 region is CASSLWGTGVNQPQHF. The CDR3 nucleotides are TGTGCCAGCAGTTTATGGGGGACAGGGGTAAATCAGCCCCAGCATTTT.

The chain recombines TRBV11-2 with TRBJ2-3; weak D call: TRBD1 (6 bases). The CDR3 length is 18 residues. V shed 2 bases and J shed 3 bases, with 21 bases lying between them. Germline V gene sequence: CDR1 SGHAT, CDR2 FQNNGV. CDR3 nucleotides: TGTGCCAGCAGCTTAAAAATTTCGACAGGTGCAAAGACAGATACGCAGTATTTT. This gives the protein CASSLKISTGAKTDTQYF.

This clonotype turned up a few times. The rearrangement joins TRBV5-1 to TRBJ2-1; 11 bases map to TRBD2. Trimming took 6 bases from V and 6 from J; bases not matched to a gene: 8. The CDR3 sequence is 15 residues long. Germline values: CDR1 SGHRS, CDR2 YFSETQ. The DNA of the CDR3 is TGCGCCAGCATTAGAAGACTAGCGGGGCCCAATGAGCAGTTCTTC. It translates to CASIRRLAGPNEQFF. Full variable domain (outside the CDR3, taken from reference TRBV5-1 and TRBJ2-1): KAGVTQTPRYLIKTRGQQVTLSCSPISGHRSVSWYQQTPGQGLQFLFEYFSETQRNKGNFPGRFSGRQFSNSRSEMNVSTLELGDSALYLCASIRRLAGPNEQFFGPGTRLTVL.

A few counts support this clonotype. This chain uses TRBV5-4 with TRBJ2-2, with unresolved D. V was clipped by 0 bases and J by 3 bases, with 6 bases between them. The CDR3 consists of 14 residues. Germline V lookup: CDR1 SGHNT, CDR2 YYREEE (reference sequence). DNA of the CDR3: TGTGCCAGCAGCTTGGACTTACACACCGGGGAGCTGTTTTTT. It encodes CASSLDLHTGELFF.

A few counts support this clonotype. The CDR3 loop reads CSASWVNEQFF. The CDR3 bases are TGCAGTGCCTCCTGGGTTAATGAGCAGTTCTTC. This chain joins TRBV20-1 and TRBJ2-1; D remains unclear. Germline values: CDR1 DFQATT, CDR2 SNEGSKA (reference sequence). V shed 6 bases and J shed 7 bases, with 10 bases lying between them. CDR3 size: 11 residues.

This clonotype has a count of ten or more. This chain uses TRBV7-2 with TRBJ2-6; the D is unclear. Trimming took 4 bases from V and 3 from J, leaving 7 bases between them. From germline, CDR1 is SGHTA and CDR2 FQGNSA. The CDR3 loop spans 14 amino acids. The DNA of the CDR3 is TGTGCCAGCAGCTCAGGCGGTGGGGCCAACGTCCTGACTTTC. It codes for CASSSGGGANVLTF.

This chain connects TRBV9 to TRBJ1-2; the D is unclear. Germline V CDR1 and CDR2: SGDLS, YYNGEE. The CDR3 has 15 residues. Trimming shortened V by 3 bases and J by 2 bases, and 14 bases separated the two germline ends. The CDR3 sequence: CASSAAVDGNYGYTF. The CDR3 coding sequence is TGTGCCAGCAGCGCGGCTGTTGACGGGAACTATGGCTACACCTTC.

The rearrangement links TRBV20-1 to TRBJ2-5; no clear D. Per the germline V gene, CDR1 is DFQATT and CDR2 is SNEGSKA (reference sequence). CDR3 length: 12 amino acids. Between the trimmed V and J ends, which lost 1 base and 5 bases, there was a span of 8 bases. Here the CDR3 DNA reads TGCAGTGCTAGAGGACGGGCGGAGACCCAGTACTTC. This gives the protein CSARGRAETQYF.

This rearrangement joins TRBV3-1 to TRBJ2-7; TRBD1 agrees at 8 bases. Germline V gene data show CDR1 as LGHDT and CDR2 as YNNKEL (reference sequence). V shed 1 base and J 6 bases; nucleotides not matched to a gene: 5. The CDR3 spans 14 residues. The CDR3 region is CASSQADRGGEQYF. DNA for the CDR3: TGTGCCAGCAGCCAAGCCGACAGGGGCGGCGAGCAGTACTTC.

This clonotype is a singleton in its sample. The chain couples TRBV5-1 to TRBJ2-7; D gene unclear. The length of the CDR3 is 13 residues. Germline values: CDR1 SGHRS, CDR2 YFSETQ. The germline V and J ends were trimmed by 2 bases and 5 bases, with 11 bases remaining between them. The CDR3 sequence: CASSLARTDEQYF. The DNA for the CDR3 is TGCGCCAGCAGCTTAGCCAGGACCGACGAGCAGTACTTC.

V usage is TRBV5-1 and J usage is TRBJ1-1; perhaps TRBD1 as D (5 bases). CDR1 is SGHRS and CDR2 is YFSETQ in the germline V gene. V was trimmed by 0 bases and J by 11 bases, leaving 17 bases between them. CDR3 size: 14 residues. The CDR3 reads CASSLGRRGDVAFF. The CDR3 DNA reads TGCGCCAGCAGCTTGGGGCGACGGGGGGATGTGGCTTTCTTT.

In its sample, this clonotype was seen a few times. The V and J genes are TRBV20-1 and TRBJ2-1; TRBD2 agrees at 7 bases. Germline V gives CDR1 DFQATT, CDR2 SNEGSKA (reference sequence). The V gene end was trimmed by 3 bases and the J gene end by 0 bases; junction bases not matched to a gene: 5. The CDR3 is 15 residues long. CDR3 bases: TGCAGTGCTAGGGCCCTAGCGGCCTCCTACAATGAGCAGTTCTTC. It translates to CSARALAASYNEQFF.

This clonotype occurred a few times. V and J are TRBV18 and TRBJ2-5; no firm D call. CDR1 KGHSH and CDR2 LQKENI come from the germline V gene. V was clipped by 3 bases and J by 2 bases, with 7 bases between them. The length of the CDR3 is 13 residues. CDR3 sequence (DNA): TGTGCCAGCTCACCTAGACGGCAAGAGACCCAGTACTTC. As protein: CASSPRRQETQYF. The whole variable domain, remainder taken from reference TRBV18 and TRBJ2-5, is NAGVMQNPRHLVRRRGQEARLRCSPMKGHSHVYWYRQLPEEGLKFMVYLQKENIIDESGMPKERFSAEFPKEGPSILRIQQVVRGDSAAYFCASSPRRQETQYFGPGTRLLVL.

The chain links TRBV5-1 to TRBJ2-5, with TRBD2 matching 7 bases. V shed 7 bases, J shed 0 bases, and the junction held 15 bases outside the gene matches. The CDR3 spans 17 residues. CDR1 SGHRS and CDR2 YFSETQ come from the germline V gene. CDR3 sequence: CASVRGSGNPYQETQYF. The DNA of the CDR3 is TGCGCCAGCGTCCGCGGGAGCGGGAACCCGTACCAAGAGACCCAGTACTTC.

This chain connects TRBV7-2 to TRBJ2-3, with 8 bases identical to TRBD2. Germline lookup yields CDR1 SGHTA and CDR2 FQGNSA. The CDR3 is 15 amino acids. V shed 5 bases, J shed 0 bases, and the junction held 4 bases outside the gene matches. The CDR3 region is CASSVSGVSTDTQYF. As DNA, the CDR3 is TGTGCCAGCAGCGTTAGCGGGGTGAGCACAGATACGCAGTATTTT.

Only a few counts were recorded for this clonotype. The chain's CDR3 is CASSRKDRNTEAFF. The CDR3 region has the DNA TGTGCCAGCAGCCGGAAAGACAGGAACACTGAAGCTTTCTTT. The rearrangement uses TRBV14 and TRBJ1-1; possibly TRBD1 for D (5 bases). The V end was cut by 4 bases, the J end by 1 base, with 10 bases between. The CDR3 has 14 residues. The germline V gene has CDR1 SGHDN and CDR2 FVKESK.

This clonotype occurred a few times. The J gene is TRBJ1-6, the V gene TRBV2, with D unclear. The CDR3 consists of 14 residues. The V end lost 6 bases, the J end lost 8 bases, and 14 bases lay between the germline ends. Looked up from germline, CDR1 is SNHLY and CDR2 is FYNNEI. CDR3 residues: CASREARAYSPLHF. CDR3 nucleotide sequence: TGTGCCAGCAGAGAGGCGAGGGCTTATTCACCCCTCCACTTT.

The chain employs TRBV11-3 and TRBJ1-1; D gene uncertain. CDR3 length: 12 amino acids. Trimming removed 3 bases at V and 8 bases at J, with 10 bases between. Germline V gene data show CDR1 as SGHNT and CDR2 as YENEEA. The CDR3 reads CASSFSSGEAFF. CDR3 DNA: TGTGCCAGCAGCTTTAGTTCGGGGGAAGCTTTCTTT.

V and J are TRBV7-2 and TRBJ2-3; D gene uncertain. Germline lookup yields CDR1 SGHTA and CDR2 FQGNSA. This CDR3 spans 17 amino acids. Trimming shortened V by 5 bases and J by 0 bases, and 18 bases separated the two germline ends. CDR3 protein: CASSVTWAAASTDTQYF. In DNA, the CDR3 is TGTGCCAGCAGCGTCACTTGGGCAGCCGCTAGCACAGATACGCAGTATTTT.

In this sample, this clonotype turned up a few times. This sequence joins TRBV12-3 or TRBV12-4 and TRBJ1-1; D remains ambiguous. V was cut by 7 bases and J by 1 base, with 7 bases left in between. The CDR3 spans 12 residues. CDR3 coding DNA: TGTGCCAGCACCCTTCAGAACACTGAAGCTTTCTTT. Protein product: CASTLQNTEAFF.

This clonotype was seen a single time. The chain joins TRBV11-2 to TRBJ1-1; D remains ambiguous. V lost 1 base, J lost 7 bases, and 13 bases lay in between. CDR3 length: 14 residues. Germline V gene lookup returns CDR1 SGHAT and CDR2 FQNNGV. CDR3 amino acids: CASSLVIQDFEAFF. CDR3 coding DNA: TGTGCCAGCAGCTTAGTTATCCAGGATTTTGAAGCTTTCTTT.

This clonotype was seen only a few times. V gene TRBV6-1 combines with J gene TRBJ2-3; a weak D match, TRBD1 (8 bases). The germline V and J ends were trimmed by 6 bases and 4 bases, with 14 bases remaining between them. CDR1 and CDR2 (germline): MNHNS, SASEGT. The CDR3 is 14 residues long. This CDR3 reads CASSNRGGSDTQYF. The CDR3 DNA is TGTGCCAGCAGCAACAGGGGGGGATCAGATACGCAGTATTTT.

The chain employs TRBV10-2 and TRBJ1-2; D is ambiguous. Trimming cost V 7 bases and J 6 bases, with 15 bases left between them. Germline CDR1 is WSHSY and CDR2 is SAAADI. The CDR3 contains 13 residues. The CDR3 protein is CASTLDGMHGYTF. The CDR3 DNA follows: TGCGCCAGCACCCTGGACGGAATGCATGGCTACACCTTC.

The table lists this clonotype with many counts. The chain is built from TRBV7-2 and TRBJ1-2, with D hard to call. This CDR3 spans 15 amino acids. Germline loops: CDR1 SGHTA, CDR2 FQGNSA. Trimming took off 0 bases at V and 5 bases at J, with 13 bases between the two ends. The CDR3, as DNA: TGTGCCAGCAGCTTAGCATCCCACCTTGGGTATGGCTACACCTTC. Amino acid sequence: CASSLASHLGYGYTF.

The rearrangement joins TRBV3-1 to TRBJ1-1, with 8 bases aligning to TRBD1. V lost 3 bases and J lost 5; bases outside the gene matches: 11. From germline, CDR1 is LGHDT and CDR2 YNNKEL (reference sequence). CDR3 length equals 16 residues. Here the CDR3 reads CASSQGQANLGTEAFF. The CDR3 region has the DNA TGTGCCAGCAGCCAGGGACAGGCAAATCTCGGTACTGAAGCTTTCTTT. The full variable domain, its missing parts supplied by reference TRBV3-1 and TRBJ1-1, is DTAVSQTPKYLVTQMGNDKSIKCEQNLGHDTMYWYKQDSKKFLKIMFSYNNKELIINETVPNRFSPKSPDKAHLNLHINSLELGDSAVYFCASSQGQANLGTEAFFGQGTRLTVV.

In this sample, this clonotype turned up a few times. The J gene is TRBJ2-7, the V gene TRBV7-9, with 9 bases lining up with TRBD1. The CDR3 sequence is 16 residues long. Per germline, CDR1 SEHNR and CDR2 FQNEAQ (reference sequence). V shed 6 bases, J shed 7 bases, and the junction held 16 bases outside the gene matches. The chain's CDR3 is CASRQWAPSGQGEQYF. In DNA form, the CDR3 reads TGTGCCAGCAGACAGTGGGCCCCTAGCGGACAGGGGGAGCAGTACTTC.